A selection of T cell receptor beta chains follows, all from one sample in a study of blood T cell repertoires in COVID-19. Measured with immunoSEQ multiplex PCR; TCRdb has only the in-frame clones, and not every one. The sample has roughly 380,000 clones; over 75% are singletons. The sequencing sample was made of PBMCs or T cells enriched from blood (not recorded which). All receptors derive from a woman aged 30 to 39 who had recovered from COVID-19. CDR3s include the opening cysteine and the closing phenylalanine or tryptophan. A D gene is named only where the DNA matches it firmly. Part of the rows lack a size; the others show once, few, many or a class for expanded clones.

J: TRBJ1-4
D: TRBD1
size: NA
V: TRBV19
DNA: TGTGCCAGTAGTACCTCCGGGACAGGGAGCCAAAAACTGTTTTTT
CDR3: CASSTSGTGSQKLFF

J: TRBJ2-7
D: NA
size: NA
V: TRBV27
DNA: TGTGCCAGCAGCTCCGGGAGCTCCTACGAGCAGTACTTC
CDR3: CASSSGSSYEQYF

J: TRBJ2-7
D: NA
size: NA
V: TRBV12-3/TRBV12-4
DNA: TGTGCCAGCAGTCCAAGACAGGCCTACGAGCAGTACTTC
CDR3: CASSPRQAYEQYF

J: TRBJ1-1
D: NA
size: NA
V: TRBV7-9
DNA: TGTGCCAGCAGCTTATCCGGGAACACTGAAGCTTTCTTT
CDR3: CASSLSGNTEAFF

J: TRBJ1-2
D: NA
size: once
V: TRBV5-1
DNA: TGCGCCAGCAGCTTGGCAGGGGAGGGTGGCTACACCTTC
CDR3: CASSLAGEGGYTF

J: TRBJ1-1
D: NA
size: NA
V: TRBV7-2
DNA: TGTGCCAGCAGCCCCGTACAGGGATACACTGAAGCTTTCTTT
CDR3: CASSPVQGYTEAFF

J: TRBJ1-2
D: TRBD1
size: NA
V: TRBV3-1/TRBV3-2
DNA: TGTGCCAGCAGCCAACCAGACAGGGACTATGGCTACACCTTC
CDR3: CASSQPDRDYGYTF

J: TRBJ2-7
D: TRBD2
size: NA
V: TRBV19
DNA: TGTGCCAGTAGTCAAATAGCGGGAGGGCTCAACGAGCAGTACTTC
CDR3: CASSQIAGGLNEQYF

J: TRBJ2-1
D: TRBD2
size: NA
V: TRBV7-7
DNA: TGTGCTAGCAGCTTAGAGGCGGGAGGTTACAATGAGCAGTTCTTC
CDR3: CASSLEAGGYNEQFF

J: TRBJ2-1
D: TRBD1
size: NA
V: TRBV7-9
DNA: TGTGCCAGCAGGGACCGGGACAGGGGAAGCAATGAGCAGTTCTTC
CDR3: CASRDRDRGSNEQFF

J: TRBJ2-5
D: NA
size: NA
V: TRBV5-1
DNA: TGCGCCAGCAGCTTGGCCGGGGAGACCCAGTACTTC
CDR3: CASSLAGETQYF

J: TRBJ2-7
D: TRBD2
size: NA
V: TRBV19
DNA: TGTGCCAGTAGTGTCCTAGCGGGGGGGGCCTACGAGCAGTACTTC
CDR3: CASSVLAGGAYEQYF

J: TRBJ2-7
D: TRBD2
size: NA
V: TRBV5-1
DNA: TGCGCCAGCAGCCTCGGGACTAGCGGATATTTTCCCCACGAGCAGTACTTC
CDR3: CASSLGTSGYFPHEQYF

J: TRBJ2-6
D: NA
size: NA
V: TRBV5-5
DNA: TGTGCCAGCAGCTGGGGACACCTCAACTCTGGGGCCAACGTCCTGACTTTC
CDR3: CASSWGHLNSGANVLTF

J: TRBJ2-7
D: NA
size: NA
V: TRBV19
DNA: TGTGCCAGTAACTTCGGCAGGCACGAGCAGTACTTC
CDR3: CASNFGRHEQYF

J: TRBJ1-6
D: TRBD1
size: NA
V: TRBV7-9
DNA: TGTGCCAGCAGCTTAGGCAGGGGGCGCGATTCACCCCTCCACTTT
CDR3: CASSLGRGRDSPLHF

J: TRBJ2-5
D: TRBD1
size: NA
V: TRBV27
DNA: TGTGCCAGCAGTTTCATCGGACAGGGGGCGGGGGAGACCCAGTACTTC
CDR3: CASSFIGQGAGETQYF

J: TRBJ2-1
D: TRBD1
size: NA
V: TRBV3-1/TRBV3-2
DNA: TGTGCCAGCAGCCAACTCGACAGGGGAAATGAGCAGTTCTTC
CDR3: CASSQLDRGNEQFF

J: TRBJ1-2
D: NA
size: NA
V: TRBV5-4
DNA: TGTGCCAGCAGCCGAGACCGAGGATATGGCTACACCTTC
CDR3: CASSRDRGYGYTF

J: TRBJ1-1
D: NA
size: NA
V: TRBV10-1
DNA: TGCGCCAGCAGTGATAAAGGGGAAGAAGCTTTCTTT
CDR3: CASSDKGEEAFF

J: TRBJ2-3
D: NA
size: NA
V: TRBV24-1
DNA: TGTGCCACCAGTGATTTGACGGGGACAGATACGCAGTATTTT
CDR3: CATSDLTGTDTQYF

J: TRBJ2-3
D: NA
size: NA
V: TRBV5-1
DNA: TGCGCCAGCAGCTTTGGTGGGAGGTTTGGCACAGATACGCAGTATTTT
CDR3: CASSFGGRFGTDTQYF

J: TRBJ1-2
D: TRBD1
size: NA
V: TRBV24-1
DNA: TGTGCCACCAGTGATGACAGGGGTGGCTACACCTTC
CDR3: CATSDDRGGYTF

J: TRBJ2-3
D: TRBD2
size: NA
V: TRBV6-4
DNA: TGTGCCAGCAGTGAAACCGGGGGGGCAACAGATACGCAGTATTTT
CDR3: CASSETGGATDTQYF

J: TRBJ2-7
D: TRBD2
size: NA
V: TRBV29-1
DNA: TGCAGCGTCTGGGGGAGGGGAGTCTTTGGATCCTACGAGCAGTACTTC
CDR3: CSVWGRGVFGSYEQYF

J: TRBJ1-1
D: TRBD1
size: NA
V: TRBV16
DNA: TGTGCCAGCAGCCAAAGGACAGGGGAGAATGAAGCTTTCTTT
CDR3: CASSQRTGENEAFF